The 7 T cell receptor beta chains below come from one sample, sequenced in a study of OX40 agonist ivuxolimab in advanced cancers. Clones were sequenced by immunoSEQ multiplex PCR, and TCRdb holds only the in-frame ones, with some missing. The sample includes 10,000 to 15,000 clones, around four fifths of them seen just once. The sequencing used CD4+ or CD8+ T cells sorted from blood, collected in a trial of the OX40 agonist ivuxolimab. These receptors came from an adult with an advanced solid tumor such as melanoma, head and neck, liver or kidney cancer.

This clone came up a few times. V and J are TRBV29-1 and TRBJ2-1; D might be TRBD1 (5 bases). The CDR3 has 13 amino acids. Germline V gene sequence: CDR1 SQVTM, CDR2 ANQGSEA. The ends were cut back, 0 bases at V and 9 bases at J, with 12 bases in the middle. CDR3 in amino acids: CSVEDHRPGEQFF. In DNA form, the CDR3 reads TGCAGCGTTGAAGATCACAGGCCAGGTGAGCAGTTCTTC.

The chain is built from TRBV11-3 and TRBJ2-7; D call uncertain. Trimming removed 7 bases at V and 3 bases at J, with 16 bases between. Germline values: CDR1 SGHNT, CDR2 YENEEA. This CDR3 spans 14 amino acids. Here the CDR3 reads CASTGPNIRYEQYF. DNA for the CDR3: TGTGCCAGCACCGGACCTAACATTCGCTACGAGCAGTACTTC.

This clone came up once. The chain recombines TRBV13 with TRBJ2-5, with a tentative D call TRBD2 (6 bases). Germline lookup yields CDR1 PRHDT and CDR2 FYEKMQ (reference sequence). This CDR3 region has 14 residues. Between the trimmed V and J ends, which lost 1 base and 2 bases, there was a span of 8 bases. The CDR3 nucleotides read TGTGCCAGCAGCTTAGTCGGGGGTCAAGAGACCCAGTACTTC. Protein product: CASSLVGGQETQYF.

The chain links TRBV6-5 to TRBJ1-2, with a weak D call TRBD1 (5 bases). The length of the CDR3 is 16 residues. V shed 0 bases and J shed 0 bases, with 11 bases lying between them. The germline gives CDR1 MNHEY, CDR2 SVGAGI. The CDR3 DNA sequence: TGTGCCAGCAGTTACTCTATCCGGACACCTAACTATGGCTACACCTTC. Amino acid sequence: CASSYSIRTPNYGYTF.

The V and J genes are TRBV15 and TRBJ1-2; 10 positions agree with TRBD1. After removal of 1 base from V and 0 bases from J, the junction contained 11 bases not matched to a gene. The germline gives CDR1 LNHNV, CDR2 YYDKDF (reference sequence). The CDR3 length is 19 residues. CDR3 protein: CATSRGRGQGTRANYGYTF. CDR3 nucleotide sequence: TGTGCCACCAGCAGAGGGAGGGGACAGGGGACCCGAGCTAACTATGGCTACACCTTC.

The chain is built from TRBV6-5 and TRBJ2-7, with TRBD2 matching over 11 bases. The J segment lost 3 bases and the V segment lost 6 bases, leaving 1 base of the junction unmatched. The CDR3 consists of 13 residues. Per the germline V gene, CDR1 is MNHEY and CDR2 is SVGAGI. CDR3 sequence (DNA): TGTGCCAGCAGGACTAGCGGGGTCTACGAGCAGTACTTC. It yields the protein CASRTSGVYEQYF.

The chain carries TRBV28 and TRBJ2-2; perhaps TRBD2 as D (5 bases). Germline V gives CDR1 MDHEN, CDR2 SYDVKM. The length of the CDR3 is 17 residues. V was cut by 8 bases and J by 0 bases, with 19 bases left in between. Written as DNA, the CDR3 is TGTGCCAGCTCCCGCGAGGGCGGGTTCGCGAACACCGGGGAGCTGTTTTTT. Encoded protein: CASSREGGFANTGELFF.